The sequence of this T cell receptor (beta chain) was determined in a study of blood T cell repertoires in COVID-19. Study in general: Collection of acute and convalescent COVID-19 samples took place in the United States, Italy and Spain. PBMCs, B-cell-depleted T cells, or T cells provided the cDNA or gDNA that made up the material.

In the original workflow: The assay estimated nucleated cells by amplifying reference gene primers. TCRdb keeps only in-frame clones here, not all; method: immunoSEQ multiplex PCR. V, J and clone size are taken as reported in that table, and D and trimming were inferred from the DNA itself. The sample contains 250,000 or so clones, around 83% of which appear only once. Germline-derived CDR1 and CDR2 are MGHRA and YSYEKL. V lost 4 bases and J lost 7, with 22 bases in between. The CDR3 extends over 16 amino acids. The TCR sequence derives from a middle-aged woman who had recovered from COVID-19. The chain combines TRBV4-1 with TRBJ1-1; D is unclear. Sequenced material: peripheral blood. The chain's CDR3 is CASSPPSTQKLGEAFF. In DNA, the CDR3 is TGCGCCAGCAGCCCCCCTTCGACACAGAAGTTGGGTGAAGCTTTCTTT.